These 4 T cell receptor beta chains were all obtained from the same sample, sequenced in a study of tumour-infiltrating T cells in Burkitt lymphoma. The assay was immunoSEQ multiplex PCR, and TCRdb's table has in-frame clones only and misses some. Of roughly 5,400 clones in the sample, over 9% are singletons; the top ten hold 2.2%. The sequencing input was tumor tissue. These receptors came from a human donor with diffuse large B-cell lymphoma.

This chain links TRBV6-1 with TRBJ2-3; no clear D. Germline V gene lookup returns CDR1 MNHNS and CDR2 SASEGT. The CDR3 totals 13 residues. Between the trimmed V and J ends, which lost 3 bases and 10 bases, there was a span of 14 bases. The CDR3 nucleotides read TGTGCCAGCAGTGACCCGACTGGCAAACCGCAGTATTTT. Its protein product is CASSDPTGKPQYF.

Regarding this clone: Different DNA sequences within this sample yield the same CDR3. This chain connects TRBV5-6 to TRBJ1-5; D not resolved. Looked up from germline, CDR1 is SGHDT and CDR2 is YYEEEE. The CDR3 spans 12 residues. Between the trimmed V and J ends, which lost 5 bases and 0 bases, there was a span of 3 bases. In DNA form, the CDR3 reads TGTGCCAGCAGTTATAGCAATCAGCCCCAGCATTTT. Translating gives CASSYSNQPQHF.

DNA for the CDR3: TGCAGCGTCACCGGGACGGACAATGAAAAACTGTTTTTT. Protein: CSVTGTDNEKLFF. V usage is TRBV29-1 and J usage is TRBJ1-4, with a possible D match to TRBD1 (5 bases). Germline loops: CDR1 SQVTM, CDR2 ANQGSEA. This CDR3 region has 13 residues. Trimming stripped 6 bases from V and 5 bases from J, with 13 bases between.

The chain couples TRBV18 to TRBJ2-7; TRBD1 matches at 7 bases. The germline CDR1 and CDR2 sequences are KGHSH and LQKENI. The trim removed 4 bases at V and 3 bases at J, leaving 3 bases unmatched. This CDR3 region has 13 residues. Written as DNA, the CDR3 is TGTGCCAGCTCACTGGGACAGAACTACGAGCAGTACTTC. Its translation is CASSLGQNYEQYF.